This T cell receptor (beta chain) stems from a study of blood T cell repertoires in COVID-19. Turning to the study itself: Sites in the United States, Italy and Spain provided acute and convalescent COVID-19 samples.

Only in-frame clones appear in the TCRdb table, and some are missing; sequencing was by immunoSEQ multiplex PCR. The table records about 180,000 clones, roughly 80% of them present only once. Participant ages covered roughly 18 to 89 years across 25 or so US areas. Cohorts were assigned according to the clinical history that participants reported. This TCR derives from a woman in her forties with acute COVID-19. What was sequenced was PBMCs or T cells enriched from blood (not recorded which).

The CDR3 loop is CASSPRTRGDTQYF. The DNA for the CDR3 is TGTGCCAGCAGCCCACGGACTAGAGGGGATACGCAGTATTTT. The genes are TRBV9 and TRBJ2-3; 7 nucleotides align to TRBD2. Unmatched junction bases numbered 8, after V lost 4 bases and J lost 6 bases. The CDR3 runs 14 residues. Germline loops: CDR1 SGDLS, CDR2 YYNGEE.